This entry lists 21 T cell receptor beta chains sequenced from one sample in a study of OX40 agonist ivuxolimab in advanced cancers. Only in-frame clones appear in the TCRdb table, and some are missing; sequencing was by immunoSEQ multiplex PCR. The table shows 50,000 to 70,000 clones, with around 87% occurring only once. The sequences come from CD4+ or CD8+ T cells sorted from blood, collected in a trial of the OX40 agonist ivuxolimab. These receptors were obtained from an adult with an advanced solid tumor such as melanoma, head and neck, liver or kidney cancer.

This clone is medium-sized. V is TRBV29-1 and J is TRBJ2-7; D may be TRBD1 (5 bases). This CDR3 contains 11 residues. V lost 4 bases and J 7 bases, leaving 11 bases between the germline ends. Germline assignment: CDR1 SQVTM and CDR2 ANQGSEA. The CDR3 here is CSVAGLGEQYF. The DNA for the CDR3 is TGCAGCGTTGCAGGGCTGGGGGAGCAGTACTTC.

The chain employs TRBV27 and TRBJ2-1, with D perhaps TRBD1 (6 bases). Germline assignment: CDR1 MNHEY and CDR2 SMNVEV (reference sequence). Trimming cost V 6 bases and J 8 bases, with 11 bases left between them. The CDR3 is 12 amino acids. The CDR3: CASSTGNYEQFF. DNA for the CDR3: TGTGCCAGCAGCACAGGGAATTATGAGCAGTTCTTC.

Written as DNA, the CDR3 is TGTGCCAGCACCGCGGACAGGGGTAATGAAAAACTGTTTTTT. It codes for CASTADRGNEKLFF. This rearrangement joins TRBV6-1 to TRBJ1-4; TRBD1 aligns across 9 bases. Germline V gene lookup returns CDR1 MNHNS and CDR2 SASEGT. The trim removed 7 bases at V and 4 bases at J, leaving 4 bases unmatched. The CDR3 consists of 14 residues.

V and J are TRBV23-1 and TRBJ2-1, with D possibly matching TRBD2 (6 bases). TRBV23-1 is assigned to the ORF class and has an uncertain function. The germline V and J ends were trimmed by 6 bases and 4 bases, with 25 bases remaining between them. The CDR3 is 18 residues long. CDR3 coding DNA: TGCGCCAGCAGGCAACGGGGGTTGCTGGATGGCTCATACAATGAGCAGTTCTTC. It is translated as CASRQRGLLDGSYNEQFF.

There are a few counts of this clone. V gene TRBV5-1 combines with J gene TRBJ2-7; D is perhaps TRBD1 (5 bases). This CDR3 is built from 15 residues. Germline CDR1 reads SGHRS; CDR2 reads YFSETQ. V was cut by 1 base and J by 0 bases, with 11 bases left in between. The chain's CDR3 is CASSLFQGSSYEQYF. The DNA of the CDR3 is TGCGCCAGCAGCTTGTTTCAGGGCAGCTCCTACGAGCAGTACTTC.

The J gene is TRBJ2-3, the V gene TRBV28; D is perhaps TRBD2 (6 bases). V gave up 3 bases and J gave up 0 bases, with 25 bases separating them. Germline values: CDR1 MDHEN, CDR2 SYDVKM. CDR3 length: 20 amino acids. This chain's CDR3 is CASSFLVSQVAGTSTDTQYF. CDR3 in DNA: TGTGCCAGCAGTTTTCTTGTTTCGCAGGTCGCGGGGACTAGCACAGATACGCAGTATTTT.

This clone occurred once. The J gene is TRBJ2-6, the V gene TRBV11-2; 8 bases agree with TRBD2. J lost 4 bases, V lost 5 bases, and 13 bases had no gene match. CDR3 size: 18 residues. The V gene's germline CDR1 is SGHAT and CDR2 FQNNGV. Here the CDR3 DNA reads TGTGCCAGCAGCGCCGCCGGGACTAGGAGTACCGGGGCCAACGTCCTGACTTTC. It codes for CASSAAGTRSTGANVLTF.

This sequence joins TRBV5-4 and TRBJ2-7; D unclear. Germline-derived CDR1 and CDR2 are SGHNT and YYREEE (reference sequence). Trimming left V 0 bases short and J 0 bases short, with 4 bases between. The length of the CDR3 is 13 residues. In DNA form, the CDR3 reads TGTGCCAGCAGCTTGGCCGCCTCCTACGAGCAGTACTTC. Translating gives CASSLAASYEQYF.

The chain uses TRBV9 and TRBJ2-3; D remains ambiguous. V lost 3 bases to trimming and J lost 2 bases, with 4 bases between them. The CDR3 has 12 amino acids. Germline values: CDR1 SGDLS, CDR2 YYNGEE. Written as DNA, the CDR3 is TGTGCCAGCAGCGGATTCACAGATACGCAGTATTTT. Translating gives CASSGFTDTQYF. Supplemented by reference TRBV9 and TRBJ2-3, the full variable domain reads DSGVTQTPKHLITATGQRVTLRCSPRSGDLSVYWYQQSLDQGLQFLIQYYNGEERAKGNILERFSAQQFPDLHSELNLSSLELGDSALYFCASSGFTDTQYFGPGTRLTVL.

V is TRBV9 and J is TRBJ2-3; TRBD2 is a possible D gene (5 bases). This CDR3 region has 15 residues. Trimming shortened V by 4 bases and J by 0 bases, and 12 bases separated the two germline ends. Germline V gene lookup returns CDR1 SGDLS and CDR2 YYNGEE. This CDR3 reads CASSSTRFSTDTQYF. CDR3 bases: TGTGCCAGCAGCTCAACTAGATTCAGCACAGATACGCAGTATTTT.

V and J are TRBV2 and TRBJ2-1; tentatively, D is TRBD1 or TRBD2 (5 bases each). This CDR3 spans 12 amino acids. V shed 5 bases and J shed 9 bases, with 11 bases lying between them. Germline CDR1 and CDR2: SNHLY and FYNNEI. The CDR3 protein is CASSWGSGEQFF. CDR3 bases: TGTGCCAGCAGTTGGGGGAGTGGTGAGCAGTTCTTC.

The genes are TRBV13 and TRBJ1-5, with 7 positions matching TRBD1. The CDR3 sequence is 14 residues long. V shed 6 bases and J 6 bases; nucleotides not matched to a gene: 8. Looked up from germline, CDR1 is PRHDT and CDR2 is FYEKMQ (reference sequence). CDR3 in amino acids: CASSESGGSQPQHF. CDR3 in DNA: TGTGCCAGCAGTGAATCAGGGGGTTCTCAGCCCCAGCATTTT. The full variable domain, its missing parts supplied by reference TRBV13 and TRBJ1-5, is AAGVIQSPRHLIKEKRETATLKCYPIPRHDTVYWYQQGPGQDPQFLISFYEKMQSDKGSIPDRFSAQQFSDYHSELNMSSLELGDSALYFCASSESGGSQPQHFGDGTRLSIL.

The V call is TRBV10-3, the J call TRBJ2-1; D is uncertain. V gave up 5 bases and J gave up 6 bases, with 11 bases separating them. The CDR3 loop spans 13 amino acids. Germline lookup yields CDR1 ENHRY and CDR2 SYGVKD. CDR3 loop: CAISLGVGNEQFF. CDR3 DNA: TGTGCCATCAGTCTTGGGGTCGGCAATGAGCAGTTCTTC.

The chain has TRBV7-3 and TRBJ1-2; D is uncertain. The V gene lost 6 bases and the J gene lost 12 bases, with 17 bases spanning the gap. CDR1 is SGHTA and CDR2 is FQGTGA in the germline V gene. The CDR3 spans 12 residues. DNA for the CDR3: TGTGCCAGCAGTAAAGACGGACCGGCTCACACCTTC. Translating it yields CASSKDGPAHTF.

This clone was picked up a small number of times. This chain links TRBV6-5 with TRBJ2-2; D gene ambiguous. CDR1 is MNHEY and CDR2 is SVGAGI in the germline V gene. V lost 5 bases and J lost 3, with 4 bases in between. The CDR3 covers 12 residues. The DNA for the CDR3 is TGTGCCAGCAGTCAGCACACCGGGGAGCTGTTTTTT. Residues: CASSQHTGELFF.

The chain is built from TRBV28 and TRBJ1-1, with D perhaps TRBD1 (6 bases). Germline assignment: CDR1 MDHEN and CDR2 SYDVKM. The CDR3 runs to 12 residues. V lost 2 bases and J lost 5, with 6 bases in between. This chain's CDR3 is CASSLRGTEAFF. CDR3 DNA: TGTGCCAGCAGTTTAAGGGGGACTGAAGCTTTCTTT. The variable domain in full, completed from reference TRBV28 and TRBJ1-1, reads DVKVTQSSRYLVKRTGEKVFLECVQDMDHENMFWYRQDPGLGLRLIYFSYDVKMKEKGDIPEGYSVSREKKERFSLILESASTNQTSMYLCASSLRGTEAFFGQGTRLTVV.

This clone was counted only a few times. The rearrangement uses TRBV7-9 and TRBJ2-2; no clear D gene. Trimming cost V 5 bases and J 6 bases, with 7 bases left between them. CDR1 is SEHNR and CDR2 is FQNEAQ in the germline V gene (reference sequence). The CDR3 covers 12 residues. CDR3 region: CASSPLPGELFF. The CDR3 nucleotides read TGTGCCAGCAGCCCCCTACCCGGGGAGCTGTTTTTT.

V gene TRBV27 combines with J gene TRBJ2-3; D tentatively fits TRBD1 or TRBD2 (5 bases each). Germline loops: CDR1 MNHEY, CDR2 SMNVEV (reference sequence). Trimming removed 7 bases from V and 4 bases from J, with 15 bases in between. The CDR3 loop spans 14 amino acids. Here the CDR3 DNA reads TGTGCCAGCACTTGGGGGAATGGAGCAGATACGCAGTATTTT. It is translated as CASTWGNGADTQYF.

This clone appeared once. The rearrangement uses TRBV5-6 and TRBJ2-5, with D perhaps assigned TRBD1 or TRBD2 (5 bases each). The V gene's germline CDR1 is SGHDT and CDR2 YYEEEE. V was cut by 0 bases and J by 5 bases, with 17 bases left in between. The CDR3 runs to 16 residues. The CDR3 region is CASSLAELGEMETQYF. The DNA for the CDR3 is TGTGCCAGCAGCTTGGCAGAGTTAGGGGAGATGGAGACCCAGTACTTC.

The rearrangement links TRBV10-3 to TRBJ2-3; TRBD2 matches at 12 bases. The germline V gene has CDR1 ENHRY and CDR2 SYGVKD. CDR3 length equals 14 residues. The V and J ends lost 10 bases and 3 bases, in that order; junction bases with no gene match: 5. CDR3 residues: CATGLAGQTDTQYF. The CDR3, as DNA: TGTGCCACCGGACTAGCGGGGCAAACAGATACGCAGTATTTT.

For this clone: Other nucleotide sequences from this sample produce the same CDR3. The rearrangement links TRBV29-1 to TRBJ2-1; D is perhaps TRBD2 (6 bases). The germline V and J ends were trimmed by 3 bases and 0 bases, with 6 bases remaining between them. Germline CDR1 and CDR2: SQVTM and ANQGSEA. CDR3 length: 13 residues. For the CDR3, the DNA is TGCAGCGTTGACGGGAGCTCCTACAATGAGCAGTTCTTC. This sequence encodes CSVDGSSYNEQFF.